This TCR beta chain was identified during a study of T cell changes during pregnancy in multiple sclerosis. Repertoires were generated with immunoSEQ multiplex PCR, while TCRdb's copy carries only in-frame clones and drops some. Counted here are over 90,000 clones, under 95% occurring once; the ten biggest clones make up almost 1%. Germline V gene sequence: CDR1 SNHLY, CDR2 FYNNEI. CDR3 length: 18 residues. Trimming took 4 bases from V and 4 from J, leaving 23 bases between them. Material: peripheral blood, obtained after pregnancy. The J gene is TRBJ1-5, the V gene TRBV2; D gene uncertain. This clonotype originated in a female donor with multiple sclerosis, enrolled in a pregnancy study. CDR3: CASSVLAQTVARNQPQHF. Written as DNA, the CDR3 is TGTGCCAGCAGTGTTCTAGCCCAGACGGTCGCCAGAAATCAGCCCCAGCATTTT.